This entry lists 16 T cell receptor beta chains sequenced from one sample in a study of Graves' ophthalmopathy and Graves' hyperthyroidism. TCR beta CDR3 regions were amplified from RNA transcripts. An initial RT-PCR round employing HTBI primers preceded a second-round multiplex PCR. TCRdb recomputed calls from the multiplex PCR reads with MiXCR, one row per CDR3 protein. This sample has over 450,000 distinct CDR3 sequences, with around 15% found just once. The sequenced sample was blood. The receptors come from a woman between 25 and 40 years old with Graves' ophthalmopathy.

This clonotype has at least ten counts. The CDR3 is CAITEVGNTEAFF. For the CDR3, the DNA is TGTGCCATCACCGAGGTTGGGAACACTGAAGCTTTCTTT. This chain connects TRBV10-3 to TRBJ1-1; D remains ambiguous. Germline V gene data show CDR1 as ENHRY and CDR2 as SYGVKD. V dropped 7 bases and J dropped 1 base, with 10 bases sitting between them. CDR3 length equals 13 residues.

This clonotype was seen a few times. J is TRBJ2-7 and V is TRBV10-3, with a possible D match to TRBD1 (5 bases). Per germline, CDR1 ENHRY and CDR2 SYGVKD. V was pared by 8 bases and J by 2 bases, with 10 bases between. The CDR3 runs 12 residues. CDR3 nucleotide sequence: TGTGCCATCGGCGGCAGGGCCTACGAGCAGTACTTC. It specifies CAIGGRAYEQYF.

Concerning this clonotype itself: An end of the junction does not agree with germline; a read error may underlie this. V is TRBV12-3 or TRBV12-4 and J is TRBJ1-1; D gene unclear. The CDR3 is 11 residues long. CDR3 nucleotide sequence: TGTGCCAGCAGTCTAGCGTATGAAGCTTTCTTT. Translated, it gives CASSLAYEAFF.

The V gene is TRBV15, the J gene TRBJ1-2; TRBD1 aligns across 8 bases. The CDR3 covers 15 residues. Germline lookup yields CDR1 LNHNV and CDR2 YYDKDF (reference sequence). Unmatched junction bases numbered 5, after V lost 1 base and J lost 4 bases. The CDR3, as DNA: TGTGCCACCAGCAGAGGCAATCAGGGGGCCTATGGCTACACCTTC. It is translated as CATSRGNQGAYGYTF.

This clonotype was observed many times. This chain connects TRBV25-1 to TRBJ1-1; the D is unclear. Germline CDR1 reads MGHDK; CDR2 reads SYGVNS. The length of the CDR3 is 13 residues. The V end lost 10 bases, the J end lost 1 base, and 13 bases lay between the germline ends. Here the CDR3 DNA reads TGTGCCACCCACCTGGATCCGAACACTGAAGCTTTCTTT. This sequence encodes CATHLDPNTEAFF.

This clonotype was counted at least ten times. CDR3 region: CASSLNAGGRETQYF. The CDR3 nucleotides read TGTGCCAGCAGTTTAAATGCGGGGGGCAGGGAGACCCAGTACTTC. This sequence joins TRBV12-3 or TRBV12-4 and TRBJ2-5; 8 nucleotides line up with TRBD2. With V trimmed by 2 bases and J by 5 bases, 7 bases remained unmatched. This CDR3 is 15 amino acids long.

This clonotype was detected ten times or more. This chain uses TRBV3-1 with TRBJ1-1; 7 nucleotides agree with TRBD1. This CDR3 region has 16 residues. In germline, CDR1 is LGHDT, CDR2 YNNKEL (reference sequence). J was trimmed by 4 bases and V by 4 bases; bases with no gene match: 12. This chain's CDR3 is CASSPKTGPGGTEAFF. The CDR3 DNA sequence: TGTGCCAGCAGCCCTAAGACAGGGCCGGGGGGCACTGAAGCTTTCTTT.

The rearrangement uses TRBV30 and TRBJ1-1; D gene ambiguous. Trimming left V 0 bases short and J 10 bases short, with 12 bases between. Per the germline V gene, CDR1 is GTSNPN and CDR2 is SVGIG (reference sequence). This CDR3 is built from 12 residues. CDR3 sequence (DNA): TGTGCCTGGAGTGTACGGGCTTTCGGAGCTTTCTTT. Protein product: CAWSVRAFGAFF.

The rearrangement links TRBV3-1 to TRBJ2-2; unclear D gene. Trimming removed 4 bases at V and 0 bases at J, with 15 bases between. CDR3 length equals 17 residues. Germline CDR1 is LGHDT and CDR2 is YNNKEL (reference sequence). The CDR3 DNA sequence: TGTGCCAGCAGCCGCTCGACTCGGGCGCCGAACACCGGGGAGCTGTTTTTT. Its translation is CASSRSTRAPNTGELFF.

This clonotype came up many times. This chain connects TRBV28 to TRBJ2-7, with D possibly TRBD1 on 6 matching bases. CDR3 length: 16 amino acids. V lost 3 bases and J lost 7, with 22 bases in between. Germline CDR1 reads MDHEN; CDR2 reads SYDVKM. DNA for the CDR3: TGTGCCAGCAGTTTCTTACTCCCCAGGGGTAGGAGGGAGCAGTACTTC. It is translated as CASSFLLPRGRREQYF.

This clonotype has more than one count but fewer than ten. V and J are TRBV19 and TRBJ1-5; 10 bases agree with TRBD1. The CDR3 covers 16 residues. The germline CDR1 and CDR2 sequences are LNHDA and SQIVND (reference sequence). V lost 3 bases to trimming and J lost 4 bases; unmatched junction nucleotides: 6. For the CDR3, the DNA is TGTGCCAGTAGTATCGTCAAGGGACAGGGGAATCAGCCCCAGCATTTT. Translation: CASSIVKGQGNQPQHF.

About this clonotype: A read error is possible here, since a much larger clone lies one base away. V and J are TRBV28 and TRBJ2-7; D unresolved. The CDR3 totals 12 residues. Germline CDR1 MDHEN, CDR2 SYDVKM. CDR3 in DNA: TGTGCCAGCGAGACCCTCAACTTCGAGCACTACTTC. It yields the protein CASETLNFEHYF.

In regard to this clonotype: A much larger clone differs by one base, so this may be a read error. The J gene is TRBJ2-7, the V gene TRBV6-1; 12 bases map to TRBD2. Germline lookup yields CDR1 MNHNS and CDR2 SASEGT. The CDR3 contains 16 residues. J gave up 1 base and V 6 bases, and 7 bases lay outside the gene matches. The CDR3 is CASRLRLAGGSYEQYF. The DNA for the CDR3 is TGTGCCAGCAGGCTACGCCTAGCGGGAGGGTCCTACGAGCAGTACTTC.

This clonotype was seen repeatedly, ten times or more. The chain links TRBV2 to TRBJ2-5; D is unresolved. The ends were cut back, 4 bases at V and 1 base at J, with 13 bases in the middle. This CDR3 has 15 residues. The germline V gene encodes CDR1 SNHLY and CDR2 FYNNEI. The CDR3 nucleotides read TGTGCCAGCAGTGTGTCCGCTAGTCCCCAAGAGACCCAGTACTTC. Translated, it gives CASSVSASPQETQYF.

This clonotype has a count of ten or more. The V call is TRBV20-1, the J call TRBJ2-7; 10 nucleotides line up with TRBD2. V lost 4 bases and J lost 7; bases outside the gene matches: 10. Germline lookup yields CDR1 DFQATT and CDR2 SNEGSKA (reference sequence). The CDR3 spans 14 residues. The CDR3 protein is CSATASGRSREQYF. The CDR3 DNA reads TGCAGTGCTACCGCTAGCGGGAGATCAAGGGAGCAGTACTTC.

J is TRBJ1-1 and V is TRBV2; D not certain. Germline CDR1 and CDR2: SNHLY and FYNNEI. CDR3 length equals 14 residues. Deletions cut 6 bases from V and 0 bases from J, with 11 bases between. The chain's CDR3 is CASSFRIMNTEAFF. In DNA form, the CDR3 reads TGTGCCAGCAGCTTCCGGATCATGAACACTGAAGCTTTCTTT.